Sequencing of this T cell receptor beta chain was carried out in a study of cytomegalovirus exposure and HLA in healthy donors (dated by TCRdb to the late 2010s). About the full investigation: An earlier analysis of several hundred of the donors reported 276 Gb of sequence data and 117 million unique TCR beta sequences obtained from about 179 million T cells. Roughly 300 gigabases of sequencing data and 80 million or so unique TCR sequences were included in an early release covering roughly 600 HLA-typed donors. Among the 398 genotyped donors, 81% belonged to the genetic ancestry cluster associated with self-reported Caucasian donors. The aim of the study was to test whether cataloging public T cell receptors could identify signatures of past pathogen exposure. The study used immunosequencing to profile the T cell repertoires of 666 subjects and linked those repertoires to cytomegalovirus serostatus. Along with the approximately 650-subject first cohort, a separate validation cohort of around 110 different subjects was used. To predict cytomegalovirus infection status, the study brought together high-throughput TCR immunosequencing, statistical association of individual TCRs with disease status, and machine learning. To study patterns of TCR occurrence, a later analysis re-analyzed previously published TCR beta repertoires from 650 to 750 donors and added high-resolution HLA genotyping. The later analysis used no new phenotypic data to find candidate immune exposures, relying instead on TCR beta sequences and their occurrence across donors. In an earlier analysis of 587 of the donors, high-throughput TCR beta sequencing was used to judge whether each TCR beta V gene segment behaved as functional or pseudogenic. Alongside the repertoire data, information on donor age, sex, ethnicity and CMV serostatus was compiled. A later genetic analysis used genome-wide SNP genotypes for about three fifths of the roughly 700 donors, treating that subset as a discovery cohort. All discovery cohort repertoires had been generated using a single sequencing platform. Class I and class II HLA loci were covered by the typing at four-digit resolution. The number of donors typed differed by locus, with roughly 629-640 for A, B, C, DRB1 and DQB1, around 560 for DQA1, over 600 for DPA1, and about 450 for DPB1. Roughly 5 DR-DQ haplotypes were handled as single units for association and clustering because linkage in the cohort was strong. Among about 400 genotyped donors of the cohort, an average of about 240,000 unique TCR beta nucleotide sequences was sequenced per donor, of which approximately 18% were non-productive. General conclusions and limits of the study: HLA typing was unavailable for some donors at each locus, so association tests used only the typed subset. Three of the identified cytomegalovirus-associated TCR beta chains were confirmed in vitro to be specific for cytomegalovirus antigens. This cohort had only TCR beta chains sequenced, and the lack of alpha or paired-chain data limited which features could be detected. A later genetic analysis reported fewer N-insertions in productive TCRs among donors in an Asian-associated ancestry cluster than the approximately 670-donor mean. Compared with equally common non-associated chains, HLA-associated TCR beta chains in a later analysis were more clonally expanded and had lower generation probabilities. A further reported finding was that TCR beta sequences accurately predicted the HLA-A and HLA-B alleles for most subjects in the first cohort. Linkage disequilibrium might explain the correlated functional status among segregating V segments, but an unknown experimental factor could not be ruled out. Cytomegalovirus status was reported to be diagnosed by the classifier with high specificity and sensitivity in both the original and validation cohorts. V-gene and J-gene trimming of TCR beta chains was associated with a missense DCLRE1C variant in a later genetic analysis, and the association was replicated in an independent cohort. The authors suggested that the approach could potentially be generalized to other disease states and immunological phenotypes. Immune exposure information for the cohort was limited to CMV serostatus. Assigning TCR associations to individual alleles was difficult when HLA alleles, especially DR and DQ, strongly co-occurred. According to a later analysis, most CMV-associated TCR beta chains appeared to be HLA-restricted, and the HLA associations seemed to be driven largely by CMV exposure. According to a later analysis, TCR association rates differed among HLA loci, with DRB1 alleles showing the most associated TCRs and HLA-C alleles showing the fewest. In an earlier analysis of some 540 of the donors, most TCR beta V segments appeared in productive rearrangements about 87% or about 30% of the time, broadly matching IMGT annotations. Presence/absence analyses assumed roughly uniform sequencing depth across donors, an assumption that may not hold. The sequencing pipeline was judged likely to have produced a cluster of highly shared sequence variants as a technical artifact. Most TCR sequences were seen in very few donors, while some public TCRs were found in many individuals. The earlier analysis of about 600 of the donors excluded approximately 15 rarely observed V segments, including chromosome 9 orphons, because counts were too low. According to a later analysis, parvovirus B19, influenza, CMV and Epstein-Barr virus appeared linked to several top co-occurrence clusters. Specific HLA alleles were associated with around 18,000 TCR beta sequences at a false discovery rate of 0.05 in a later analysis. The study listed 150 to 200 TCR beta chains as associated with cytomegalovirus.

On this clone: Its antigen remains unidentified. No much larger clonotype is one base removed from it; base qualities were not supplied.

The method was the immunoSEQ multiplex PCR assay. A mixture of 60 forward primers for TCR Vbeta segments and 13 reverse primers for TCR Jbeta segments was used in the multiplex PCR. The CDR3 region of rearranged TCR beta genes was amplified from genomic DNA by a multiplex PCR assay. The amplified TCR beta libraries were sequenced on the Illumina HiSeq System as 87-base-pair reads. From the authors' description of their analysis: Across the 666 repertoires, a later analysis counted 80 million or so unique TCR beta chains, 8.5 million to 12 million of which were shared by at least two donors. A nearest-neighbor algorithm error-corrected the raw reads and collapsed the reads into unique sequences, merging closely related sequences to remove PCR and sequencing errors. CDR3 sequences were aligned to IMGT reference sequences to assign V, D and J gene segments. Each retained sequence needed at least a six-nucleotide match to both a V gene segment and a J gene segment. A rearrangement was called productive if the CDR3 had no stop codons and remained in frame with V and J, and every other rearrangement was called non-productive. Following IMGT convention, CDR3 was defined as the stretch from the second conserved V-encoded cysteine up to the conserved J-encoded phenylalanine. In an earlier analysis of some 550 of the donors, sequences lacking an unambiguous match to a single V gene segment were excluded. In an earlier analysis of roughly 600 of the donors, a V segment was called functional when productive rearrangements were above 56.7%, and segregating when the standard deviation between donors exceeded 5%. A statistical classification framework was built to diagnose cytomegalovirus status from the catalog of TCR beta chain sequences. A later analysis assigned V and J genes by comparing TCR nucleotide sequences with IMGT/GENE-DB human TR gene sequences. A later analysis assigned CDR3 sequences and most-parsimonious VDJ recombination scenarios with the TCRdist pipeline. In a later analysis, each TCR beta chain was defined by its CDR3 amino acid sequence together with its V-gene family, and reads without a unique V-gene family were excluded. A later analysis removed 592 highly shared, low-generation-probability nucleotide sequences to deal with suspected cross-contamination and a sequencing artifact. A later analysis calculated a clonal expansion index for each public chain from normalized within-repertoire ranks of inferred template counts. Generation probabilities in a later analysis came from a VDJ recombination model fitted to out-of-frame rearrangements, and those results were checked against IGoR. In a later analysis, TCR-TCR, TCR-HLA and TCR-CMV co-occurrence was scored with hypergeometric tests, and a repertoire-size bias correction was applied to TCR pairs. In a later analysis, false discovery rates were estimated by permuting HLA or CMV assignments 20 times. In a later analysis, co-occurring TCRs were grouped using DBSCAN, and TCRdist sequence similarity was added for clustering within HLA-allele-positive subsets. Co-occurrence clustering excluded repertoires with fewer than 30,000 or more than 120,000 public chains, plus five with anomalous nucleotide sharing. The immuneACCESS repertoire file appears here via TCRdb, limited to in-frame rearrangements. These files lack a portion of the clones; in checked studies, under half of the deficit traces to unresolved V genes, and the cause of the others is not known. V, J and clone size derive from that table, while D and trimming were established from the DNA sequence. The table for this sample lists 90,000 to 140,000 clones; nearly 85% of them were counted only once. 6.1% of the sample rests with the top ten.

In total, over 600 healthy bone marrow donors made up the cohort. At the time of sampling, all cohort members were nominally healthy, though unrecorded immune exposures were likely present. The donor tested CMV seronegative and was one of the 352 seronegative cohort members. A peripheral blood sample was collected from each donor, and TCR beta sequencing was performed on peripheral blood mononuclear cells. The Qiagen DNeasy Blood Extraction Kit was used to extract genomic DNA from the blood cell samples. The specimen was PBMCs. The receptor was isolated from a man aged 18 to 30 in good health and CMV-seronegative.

The CDR3 is CASSLEHTGELFF. The nucleotide sequence is TGCGCCAGCAGCTTGGAGCACACCGGGGAGCTGTTTTTT. The rearrangement joined TRBV5-1 to TRBJ2-2; no confident D gene assignment can be made. V and J lose 0 bases and 3 bases, and a span of 3 bases separates them. The cysteine opens and the phenylalanine closes a CDR3 of 13 amino acids. Only CDR3 DNA remains: 39 bases, in frame from the first base. CDR1 and CDR2 were assigned from the germline V gene as SGHRS and YFSETQ.